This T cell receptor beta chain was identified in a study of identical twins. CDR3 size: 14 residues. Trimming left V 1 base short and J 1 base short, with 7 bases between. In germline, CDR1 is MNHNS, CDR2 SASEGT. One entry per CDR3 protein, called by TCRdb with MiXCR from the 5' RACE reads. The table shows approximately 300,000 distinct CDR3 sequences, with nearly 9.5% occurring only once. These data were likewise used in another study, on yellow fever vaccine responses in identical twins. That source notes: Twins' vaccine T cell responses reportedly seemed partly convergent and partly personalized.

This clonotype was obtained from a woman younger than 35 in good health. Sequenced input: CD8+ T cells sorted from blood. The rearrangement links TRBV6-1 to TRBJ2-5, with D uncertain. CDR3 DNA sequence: TGTGCCAGCAGTGAAGGACCAGTCCAAGAGACCCAGTACTTC. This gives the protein CASSEGPVQETQYF.